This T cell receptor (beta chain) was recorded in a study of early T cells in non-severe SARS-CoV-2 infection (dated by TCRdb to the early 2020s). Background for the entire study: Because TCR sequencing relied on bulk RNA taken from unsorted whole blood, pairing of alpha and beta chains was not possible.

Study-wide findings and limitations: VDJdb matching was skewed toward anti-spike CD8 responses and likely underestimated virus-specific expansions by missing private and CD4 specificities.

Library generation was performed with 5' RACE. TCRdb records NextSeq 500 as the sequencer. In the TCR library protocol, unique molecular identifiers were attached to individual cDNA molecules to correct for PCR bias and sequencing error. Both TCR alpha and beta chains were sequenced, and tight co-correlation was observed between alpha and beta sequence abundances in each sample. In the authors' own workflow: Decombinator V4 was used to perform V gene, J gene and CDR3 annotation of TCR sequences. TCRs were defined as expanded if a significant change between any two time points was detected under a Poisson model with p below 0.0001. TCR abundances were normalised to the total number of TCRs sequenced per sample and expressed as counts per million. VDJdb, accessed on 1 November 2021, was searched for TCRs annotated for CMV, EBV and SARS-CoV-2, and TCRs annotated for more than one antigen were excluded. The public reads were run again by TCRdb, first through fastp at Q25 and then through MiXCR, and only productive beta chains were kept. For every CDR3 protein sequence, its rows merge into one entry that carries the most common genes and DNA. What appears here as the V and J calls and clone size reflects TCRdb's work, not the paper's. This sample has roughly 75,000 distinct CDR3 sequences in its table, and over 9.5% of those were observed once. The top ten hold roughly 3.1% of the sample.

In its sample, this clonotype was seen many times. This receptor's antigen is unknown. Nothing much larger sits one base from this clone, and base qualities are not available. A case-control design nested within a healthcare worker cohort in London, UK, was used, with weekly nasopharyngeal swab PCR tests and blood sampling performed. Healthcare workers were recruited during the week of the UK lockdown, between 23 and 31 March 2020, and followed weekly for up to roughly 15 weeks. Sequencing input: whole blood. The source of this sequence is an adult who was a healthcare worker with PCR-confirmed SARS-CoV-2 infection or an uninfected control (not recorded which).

The CDR3 in this case is CASRASGRSNEQFF. The bases read TGTGCCAGCAGAGCTAGCGGGAGAAGTAATGAGCAGTTCTTC. The chain is made from TRBV11-3 and TRBJ2-1; TRBD2 matches 10 bases in the middle. In the germline V gene, CDR1 corresponds to SGHNT and CDR2 to YENEEA. The CDR3 goes from the cysteine to the phenylalanine over 14 residues. Only the CDR3 portion is preserved as DNA: 42 bases, with reading frame beginning at the first base. From V the trimming removes 6 bases and from J it removes 7 bases, while the gene matches leave 6 bases of the junction unaccounted for.